Sequencing of this T cell receptor (beta chain) was carried out in a study of shared clonotypes between healthy human individuals. Several immunoSEQ plates held equal portions of the genomic DNA taken from each subset. Assay: immunoSEQ multiplex PCR; the TCRdb copy retains only in-frame clones and omits some. The data contain 2.3 million or so clones, approximately 95% of them singletons. Germline V gene lookup returns CDR1 KGHSH and CDR2 LQKENI. The CDR3 length is 13 residues. Between the trimmed V and J ends, which lost 3 bases and 0 bases, there was a span of 6 bases. The receptor's source is a man aged 18-30 years in good health. Some clones in this sample may be carry-over from other donors' samples. Sequencing was carried out using naive CD4+ T cells from PBMCs. Subset indicated: CD45RA+ positively selected. This chain uses TRBV18 with TRBJ2-7; D is unclear. This CDR3 reads CASSPVSSYEQYF. The CDR3, as DNA: TGTGCCAGCTCACCGGTGAGCTCCTACGAGCAGTACTTC.